The sequence of this TCR beta chain was determined in a study of blood T cell repertoires in COVID-19. Germline V gene data show CDR1 as MDHEN and CDR2 as SYDVKM. The CDR3 runs 13 residues. The V gene end was trimmed by 7 bases and the J gene end by 4 bases; junction bases not matched to a gene: 5. The data were produced by immunoSEQ multiplex PCR, yet TCRdb's version contains in-frame clones alone and is incomplete. Here the sample spans approximately 340,000 clones, roughly 89% being singletons. V gene TRBV28 combines with J gene TRBJ2-7, with 9 positions matching TRBD1. This TCR came from a man younger than 40 with COVID-19, enrolled during active disease. The specimen sequenced was peripheral blood. CDR3 nucleotide sequence: TGTGCCAGCAAGACAGGGGGATTGTACGAGCAGTACTTC. Protein: CASKTGGLYEQYF.